These 9 T cell receptor beta chains came from one sample sequenced in a study of regulatory T cells in long-lasting Graves disease. Combining iRepertoire HTBI primers with Arm-PCR of CDR3 regions, the authors built TCR beta libraries. TCRdb reprocessed the multiplex PCR reads with MiXCR, giving one entry per CDR3 protein. The data show just over 600,000 distinct CDR3 sequences, with roughly 16% seen just once and around 19% held by the top ten. Regarding time point: newly diagnosed GD, antithyroid drugs for less than 3 months. Extracted PBMC RNA gave rise to the TCR library. The same sample was also used in a study of T cells in Graves' hyperthyroidism and ophthalmopathy.

The sequencing here drew on peripheral blood mononuclear cells (PBMCs), taken at new diagnosis, from a patient treated with antithyroid drugs. These receptors were taken from a woman under 40 with Graves disease.

The chain is built from TRBV9 and TRBJ2-5; 8 nucleotides agree with TRBD1. The germline gives CDR1 SGDLS, CDR2 YYNGEE. CDR3 length: 15 residues. Trimming cost V 3 bases and J 5 bases; bases outside gene matches: 9. The CDR3 DNA sequence: TGTGCCAGCAGCGCCCAGACAGGGGTTTATGAGACCCAGTACTTC. Its translation is CASSAQTGVYETQYF. Combining the CDR3 with reference TRBV9 and TRBJ2-5 gives the whole variable domain DSGVTQTPKHLITATGQRVTLRCSPRSGDLSVYWYQQSLDQGLQFLIQYYNGEERAKGNILERFSAQQFPDLHSELNLSSLELGDSALYFCASSAQTGVYETQYFGPGTRLLVL.

This clonotype was observed many times. The rearrangement links TRBV2 to TRBJ1-5; the D is unclear. Trimming removed 4 bases from V and 5 bases from J, with 9 bases in between. The CDR3 extends over 13 amino acids. Germline CDR1 SNHLY, CDR2 FYNNEI. As DNA, the CDR3 is TGTGCCAGCAGTGGGAATTTTGATCAGCCCCAGCATTTT. It encodes CASSGNFDQPQHF.

This clonotype occurred many times. The chain joins TRBV28 to TRBJ1-1; unclear D gene. V was trimmed by 3 bases and J by 7 bases, leaving 12 bases between them. The CDR3 consists of 13 residues. Germline V CDR1 and CDR2: MDHEN, SYDVKM. CDR3 in amino acids: CASSFPTYGEAFF. The CDR3 DNA reads TGTGCCAGCAGTTTTCCGACCTACGGTGAAGCTTTCTTT.

Ten or more counts support this clonotype. This chain uses TRBV20-1 with TRBJ1-5; no definite D call. Germline V gives CDR1 DFQATT, CDR2 SNEGSKA (reference sequence). The CDR3 runs to 15 residues. V was trimmed by 1 base and J by 7 bases, leaving 17 bases between them. The CDR3 is CSARVGLGAGQPQHF. In DNA form, the CDR3 reads TGCAGTGCTAGAGTCGGACTGGGCGCGGGACAGCCCCAGCATTTT.

In its sample, this clonotype was seen many times. The chain has TRBV5-1 and TRBJ2-1; the match to TRBD1 covers 8 bases. J gave up 0 bases and V 1 base, and 15 bases lay outside the gene matches. This CDR3 is built from 20 residues. Germline CDR1 is SGHRS and CDR2 is YFSETQ. This chain's CDR3 is CASSLFSRAGGRSSYNEQFF. The CDR3 region has the DNA TGCGCCAGCAGCTTGTTCTCTAGGGCAGGGGGCAGAAGCTCCTACAATGAGCAGTTCTTC.

This clonotype has just a few counts. This sequence joins TRBV3-1 and TRBJ1-5, with TRBD1 matching 8 bases. Per the germline V gene, CDR1 is LGHDT and CDR2 is YNNKEL (reference sequence). The CDR3 loop spans 16 amino acids. J gave up 6 bases and V 0 bases, and 7 bases lay outside the gene matches. The CDR3 loop is CASSQDPGGDSQPQHF. CDR3 sequence (DNA): TGTGCCAGCAGCCAAGACCCAGGGGGCGACAGTCAGCCCCAGCATTTT.

This clonotype was counted a few times. The rearrangement links TRBV19 to TRBJ2-7; a possible D gene is TRBD1 (5 bases). The CDR3 totals 15 residues. Germline-derived CDR1 and CDR2 are LNHDA and SQIVND (reference sequence). The V end was cut by 5 bases, the J end by 4 bases, with 18 bases between. CDR3 in DNA: TGTGCCAGTAGTTATGGCGGCGGCAGGGTGTACGAGCAGTACTTC. Encoded protein: CASSYGGGRVYEQYF.

This clonotype was counted at least ten times. The chain combines TRBV7-9 with TRBJ2-2, with TRBD2 as a possible D gene (6 bases). The CDR3 is made up of 13 amino acids. Trimming stripped 7 bases from V and 5 bases from J, with 11 bases between. The V gene's germline CDR1 is SEHNR and CDR2 FQNEAQ (reference sequence). CDR3 DNA sequence: TGTGCCAGCACCAGACGGGGGACCGGGGAGCTGTTTTTT. Encoded protein: CASTRRGTGELFF.

The chain uses TRBV12-3 or TRBV12-4 and TRBJ1-6, with D perhaps TRBD1 (5 bases). CDR3 length: 15 residues. V was clipped by 5 bases and J by 9 bases, with 17 bases between them. CDR3 sequence (DNA): TGTGCCAGCAGTGCGGGAGGGGTACGTAGTTCACCCCTCCACTTT. As protein: CASSAGGVRSSPLHF.